A single sample gave rise to the 30 T cell receptor beta chains below, sequenced in a study of blood T cell repertoires in COVID-19. Assay: immunoSEQ multiplex PCR; the TCRdb copy retains only in-frame clones and omits some. This sample has a few hundred thousand clones, with 88% found just once. Material for sequencing was peripheral blood. The receptors shown here come from a woman aged 25 to 39 who had recovered from COVID-19.

The chain combines TRBV19 with TRBJ1-1; D possibly corresponds to TRBD1 (5 bases). The CDR3 covers 14 residues. Between the trimmed V and J ends, which lost 4 bases and 1 base, there was a span of 10 bases. CDR1 LNHDA and CDR2 SQIVND come from the germline V gene (reference sequence). CDR3 protein: CASSKTVQNTEAFF. The CDR3 coding sequence is TGTGCCAGTAGTAAGACAGTACAGAACACTGAAGCTTTCTTT.

The V and J genes are TRBV6-1 and TRBJ1-6; D is unclear. Germline-derived CDR1 and CDR2 are MNHNS and SASEGT. Between the trimmed V and J ends, which lost 0 bases and 5 bases, there was a span of 8 bases. The CDR3 has 15 residues. This chain's CDR3 is CASSEALSNNSPLHF. DNA of the CDR3: TGTGCCAGCAGTGAAGCACTGAGCAATAATTCACCCCTCCACTTT.

This chain connects TRBV3-1 (or the pseudogene TRBV3-2) to TRBJ1-2, with D maybe TRBD1 (5 bases). This CDR3 is 12 amino acids long. With 5 bases removed from V and 6 bases from J, the gap between germline ends came to 10 bases. CDR1 LGHDT and CDR2 YNNKEL come from the germline V gene (reference sequence). This CDR3 reads CASSSGFDGYTF. CDR3 DNA sequence: TGTGCCAGCAGCTCAGGGTTTGATGGCTACACCTTC.

The V and J genes are TRBV2 and TRBJ2-3; 10 nucleotides match TRBD2. Germline-derived CDR1 and CDR2 are SNHLY and FYNNEI. V was clipped by 7 bases and J by 3 bases; unmatched bases: 7. The CDR3 runs to 15 residues. This CDR3 reads CASMWSGGETDTQYF. In nucleotides, the CDR3 is TGTGCCAGCATGTGGAGCGGGGGGGAAACAGATACGCAGTATTTT.

The chain is built from TRBV7-9 and TRBJ1-5, with D possibly matching TRBD1 (6 bases). Germline V gene data show CDR1 as SEHNR and CDR2 as FQNEAQ (reference sequence). Trimming stripped 5 bases from V and 2 bases from J, with 10 bases between. This CDR3 is built from 14 residues. In nucleotides, the CDR3 is TGTGCCAGCAGCCTGGACAGCGGCAATCAGCCCCAGCATTTT. It translates to CASSLDSGNQPQHF. Based on the CDR3 plus reference TRBV7-9 and TRBJ1-5, the full variable domain is DTGVSQNPRHKITKRGQNVTFRCDPISEHNRLYWYRQTLGQGPEFLTYFQNEAQLEKSRLLSDRFSAERPKGSFSTLEIQRTEQGDSAMYLCASSLDSGNQPQHFGDGTRLSIL.

V is TRBV6-6 and J is TRBJ1-2; TRBD1 is a possible D gene (5 bases). V was cut by 4 bases and J by 6 bases, with 15 bases left in between. CDR1 is MNHNY, CDR2 SVGAGI, per germline (reference sequence). The CDR3 has 14 amino acids. CDR3 residues: CASSSSYDRDGYTF. The CDR3 DNA reads TGTGCCAGCAGTTCCTCCTACGACAGAGATGGCTACACCTTC.

This clone has more than one count but fewer than ten. This chain links TRBV7-9 with TRBJ2-1; no clear D. V was pared by 5 bases and J by 6 bases, with 5 bases between. From germline, CDR1 is SEHNR and CDR2 FQNEAQ (reference sequence). The CDR3 totals 11 residues. CDR3 sequence reads: CASSPSNEQFF. In nucleotides, the CDR3 is TGTGCCAGCAGCCCTAGCAATGAGCAGTTCTTC.

This clone was observed a single time. This chain links TRBV7-2 with TRBJ2-3; D gene uncertain. The length of the CDR3 is 13 residues. Deletions cut 2 bases from V and 4 bases from J, with 7 bases between. CDR1 is SGHTA, CDR2 FQGNSA, per germline. The CDR3 reads CASSLKHSDTQYF. CDR3 nucleotide sequence: TGTGCCAGCAGCTTAAAGCATTCAGATACGCAGTATTTT.

The gene calls are TRBV19 and TRBJ1-5, with TRBD1 identical over 7 bases. Trimming at V came to 5 bases and at J to 0 bases, leaving 10 bases not matched to a gene. Per germline, CDR1 LNHDA and CDR2 SQIVND (reference sequence). The CDR3 length is 17 residues. The CDR3 DNA follows: TGTGCCAGTAGTCCCCGACGGGACAGTATTAGCAATCAGCCCCAGCATTTT. Translated, it gives CASSPRRDSISNQPQHF.

The chain joins TRBV7-2 to TRBJ2-1; 14 bases align to TRBD2. V shed 6 bases and J 10 bases; nucleotides not matched to a gene: 5. The length of the CDR3 is 14 residues. Germline V gives CDR1 SGHTA, CDR2 FQGNSA. CDR3 sequence reads: CASRSGTSGGEQFF. The CDR3 DNA reads TGTGCCAGCAGATCCGGGACTAGCGGGGGCGAGCAGTTCTTC.

The rearrangement joins TRBV13 to TRBJ2-3; 9 bases line up with TRBD2. Germline V CDR1 and CDR2: PRHDT, FYEKMQ (reference sequence). This CDR3 is built from 14 residues. The V gene end was trimmed by 1 base and the J gene end by 8 bases; junction bases not matched to a gene: 4. Written as DNA, the CDR3 is TGTGCCAGCAGCTTAGTAGCGGGGGTCGGTACGCAGTATTTT. The encoded protein is CASSLVAGVGTQYF.

The chain carries TRBV28 and TRBJ2-1, with 10 bases that match TRBD2. Germline V CDR1 and CDR2: MDHEN, SYDVKM. CDR3 size: 16 residues. V gave up 8 bases and J gave up 4 bases; unmatched junction bases: 11. The CDR3 sequence: CASWGSGGANYNEQFF. The CDR3 DNA is TGTGCCAGCTGGGGGAGCGGGGGGGCCAATTACAATGAGCAGTTCTTC.

The J gene is TRBJ2-5, the V gene TRBV19; D might be TRBD1 (6 bases). The CDR3 length is 16 residues. With 4 bases removed from V and 2 bases from J, the gap between germline ends came to 17 bases. Germline values: CDR1 LNHDA, CDR2 SQIVND (reference sequence). CDR3 DNA sequence: TGTGCCAGTAGTAGTAGGAGTGCGGACAGACAAGAGACCCAGTACTTC. Protein product: CASSSRSADRQETQYF.

With respect to this clone: Compared with germline, one end of the junction differs, possibly owing to a read error. The rearrangement joins TRBV5-4 to TRBJ2-7; no clear D. CDR3 size: 13 residues. Germline-derived CDR1 and CDR2 are SGHNT and YYREEE (reference sequence). Here the CDR3 reads CASSPSMSSLRHF. CDR3 nucleotide sequence: TGTGCCAGCAGCCCCTCAATGTCCTCCCTCAGGCACTTC.

This chain links TRBV5-1 with TRBJ2-5, with a weak D call TRBD2 (7 bases). Germline V lookup: CDR1 SGHRS, CDR2 YFSETQ. The CDR3 has 16 amino acids. Trimming took off 0 bases at V and 2 bases at J, with 14 bases between the two ends. The chain's CDR3 is CASSLAGGRGQETQYF. Here the CDR3 DNA reads TGCGCCAGCAGCTTGGCGGGGGGCCGGGGGCAAGAGACCCAGTACTTC. The full variable domain, rest sourced from reference TRBV5-1 and TRBJ2-5, is KAGVTQTPRYLIKTRGQQVTLSCSPISGHRSVSWYQQTPGQGLQFLFEYFSETQRNKGNFPGRFSGRQFSNSRSEMNVSTLELGDSALYLCASSLAGGRGQETQYFGPGTRLLVL.

V gene TRBV5-1 combines with J gene TRBJ2-7; D might be TRBD1 (5 bases). Trimming took off 4 bases at V and 4 bases at J, with 12 bases between the two ends. CDR3 length: 13 residues. In germline, CDR1 is SGHRS, CDR2 YFSETQ. The DNA for the CDR3 is TGCGCCAGCAGCCTTAGACAGCAGTACGAGCAGTACTTC. Its protein product is CASSLRQQYEQYF.

The CDR3 DNA follows: TGTGCCAGCAGTCCCGGTCCCCGCCACGGCACCATATATTTT. It specifies CASSPGPRHGTIYF. The chain employs TRBV6-5 and TRBJ1-3; D is undetermined. The CDR3 length is 14 residues. Germline loops: CDR1 MNHEY, CDR2 SVGAGI. V shed 5 bases and J shed 9 bases, with 17 bases lying between them.

The rearrangement uses TRBV6-5 and TRBJ1-3; D is perhaps TRBD1 (6 bases). The V gene lost 7 bases and the J gene lost 9 bases, with 19 bases spanning the gap. This CDR3 is built from 14 residues. Germline lookup yields CDR1 MNHEY and CDR2 SVGAGI. This chain's CDR3 is CASMIGGIGGTIYF. In DNA form, the CDR3 reads TGTGCCAGCATGATAGGCGGTATAGGGGGCACCATATATTTT.

The chain joins TRBV5-1 to TRBJ2-3; TRBD2 aligns across 7 bases. J gave up 0 bases and V 2 bases, and 3 bases lay outside the gene matches. The germline CDR1 and CDR2 sequences are SGHRS and YFSETQ. The CDR3 totals 15 residues. The chain's CDR3 is CASSFSGSSTDTQYF. CDR3 coding DNA: TGCGCCAGCAGCTTTAGCGGGTCGAGCACAGATACGCAGTATTTT.

The chain recombines TRBV3-1 (or the pseudogene TRBV3-2) with TRBJ2-6, with 9 bases aligning to TRBD2. The CDR3 spans 18 residues. The V and J ends lost 8 bases and 0 bases, in that order; junction bases with no gene match: 11. Germline V gene lookup returns CDR1 LGHDT and CDR2 YNNKEL (reference sequence). The CDR3: CASRRGLALSSGANVLTF. In DNA, the CDR3 is TGTGCCAGCCGCCGCGGACTAGCGCTCAGCTCTGGGGCCAACGTCCTGACTTTC.

The J gene is TRBJ2-5, the V gene TRBV2; tentative D call: TRBD1 (6 bases). Between the trimmed V and J ends, which lost 6 bases and 2 bases, there was a span of 16 bases. The CDR3 sequence is 15 residues long. Germline V gene lookup returns CDR1 SNHLY and CDR2 FYNNEI. The CDR3 protein is CASSPGQMTQETQYF. The CDR3 coding sequence is TGTGCCAGCAGCCCCGGACAGATGACACAAGAGACCCAGTACTTC.

The V gene is TRBV6-6, the J gene TRBJ1-5; 8 bases align to TRBD1. V lost 6 bases and J lost 2; bases outside the gene matches: 6. Germline CDR1 is MNHNY and CDR2 is SVGAGI (reference sequence). The CDR3 is 15 residues long. The CDR3 here is CASSRQGRGNQPQHF. For the CDR3, the DNA is TGTGCCAGCAGCCGACAGGGGAGAGGCAATCAGCCCCAGCATTTT.

The chain uses TRBV7-7 and TRBJ2-3; 9 nucleotides line up with TRBD1. The ends lost 4 bases at V and 4 bases at J; junction bases unmatched: 6. The CDR3 loop spans 15 amino acids. In germline, CDR1 is SSHAT, CDR2 FNYEAQ (reference sequence). The CDR3 is CASSSTGGNADTQYF. The CDR3 DNA sequence: TGTGCCAGCAGCTCGACAGGGGGTAATGCAGATACGCAGTATTTT.

The chain recombines TRBV11-2 with TRBJ2-3; tentative D call: TRBD1 (6 bases). Germline CDR1 SGHAT, CDR2 FQNNGV. V was pared by 1 base and J by 2 bases, with 10 bases between. The CDR3 has 15 residues. In DNA, the CDR3 is TGTGCCAGCAGCTTAGCCAACAGGGTCACAGATACGCAGTATTTT. Residues: CASSLANRVTDTQYF.

This clone turned up a few times. This chain joins TRBV7-9 and TRBJ2-3; 8 nucleotides match TRBD2. V dropped 7 bases and J dropped 0; count of bases not matched to a gene: 9. This CDR3 is built from 16 residues. Germline values: CDR1 SEHNR, CDR2 FQNEAQ (reference sequence). Here the CDR3 reads CASTGVAGPSTDTQYF. The CDR3, as DNA: TGTGCCAGCACCGGGGTAGCGGGGCCTAGCACAGATACGCAGTATTTT. Variable domain in full (rest from reference TRBV7-9 and TRBJ2-3): DTGVSQNPRHKITKRGQNVTFRCDPISEHNRLYWYRQTLGQGPEFLTYFQNEAQLEKSRLLSDRFSAERPKGSFSTLEIQRTEQGDSAMYLCASTGVAGPSTDTQYFGPGTRLTVL.

The gene calls are TRBV5-6 and TRBJ1-1; 9 bases agree with TRBD1. This CDR3 has 14 residues. The germline V gene encodes CDR1 SGHDT and CDR2 YYEEEE. V trimming: 3 bases; J trimming: 3 bases; junction bases outside the gene matches: 3. This chain's CDR3 is CASSSGQGHTEAFF. The DNA of the CDR3 is TGTGCCAGCAGCTCGGGACAGGGCCACACTGAAGCTTTCTTT. Together with reference TRBV5-6 and TRBJ1-1, the CDR3 gives the full variable domain: DAGVTQSPTHLIKTRGQQVTLRCSPKSGHDTVSWYQQALGQGPQFIFQYYEEEERQRGNFPDRFSGHQFPNYSSELNVNALLLGDSALYLCASSSGQGHTEAFFGQGTRLTVV.

V usage is TRBV29-1 and J usage is TRBJ1-2, with 7 bases aligning to TRBD1. CDR1 and CDR2 from the germline V gene are SQVTM and ANQGSEA. Losses at the gene ends were 3 bases for V and 7 bases for J; bases not matched to a gene: 8. This CDR3 region has 13 residues. DNA for the CDR3: TGCAGCGTTGACCCCCAGACAGGGCTTGGCTACACCTTC. This encodes CSVDPQTGLGYTF.

The V and J genes are TRBV5-1 and TRBJ2-1; 7 bases align to TRBD2. Losses at the gene ends were 3 bases for V and 10 bases for J; bases not matched to a gene: 10. The CDR3 is 14 amino acids. Germline CDR1 is SGHRS and CDR2 is YFSETQ. In DNA, the CDR3 is TGCGCCAGCAGCTGGGAAGGAGGAGCGGGGGAGCAGTTCTTC. Protein: CASSWEGGAGEQFF.

The count of this clone is one. The chain joins TRBV19 to TRBJ1-6; D is uncertain. This CDR3 comprises 17 residues. Germline CDR1 reads LNHDA; CDR2 reads SQIVND (reference sequence). With 5 bases removed from V and 9 bases from J, the gap between germline ends came to 23 bases. The CDR3 DNA reads TGTGCCAGTAGTTCCCAACCTTCGACGACACTAGGTTCACCCCTCCACTTT. Its translation: CASSSQPSTTLGSPLHF.

The chain carries TRBV6-2 or TRBV6-3 and TRBJ1-5; possibly TRBD1 for D (6 bases). The V gene lost 6 bases and the J gene lost 8 bases, with 14 bases spanning the gap. Germline values: CDR1 MNHEY, CDR2 SVGEGT. There are 13 residues in the CDR3. The CDR3 DNA sequence: TGTGCCAGCAGCTCACGGGCAGGGGAGCCCCAGCATTTT. Translated, it gives CASSSRAGEPQHF.